This T cell receptor (beta chain) was captured in a study of beta chain features in type 1 diabetes. As for the study in general: Age and gender were similar between patients and healthy donors, as were cell yields.

A single heparinised blood sample, averaging about 120 mL, was obtained per donor. Since all of the isolated RNA was reverse transcribed, expressed TCRB transcripts were what got sequenced. TCRdb's copy holds only in-frame clones and misses some; the assay was immunoSEQ multiplex PCR. This repertoire shows 310,000 or so clones, approximately 10% found once; its top ten account for less than 1.2%. General study findings and limits: A moderate, significant TCRB CDR3 shortening appeared in type 1 diabetes across four CD4+ subsets. Relative to healthy donors, patients appeared to have naive, central memory and Treg TCRB repertoires that were more similar.

CDR3 size: 15 residues. CDR1 is LNHDA and CDR2 is SQIVND in the germline V gene (reference sequence). Deletions cut 7 bases from V and 4 bases from J, with 17 bases between. In this sample, this clone turned up a few times. Its antigen is currently unknown. Sequencing used central memory CD4+ T cells from blood. The gene calls are TRBV19 and TRBJ1-5, with D unresolved. The receptor was isolated from a man under 40 with type 1 diabetes. The CDR3 DNA reads TGTGCCAGTAACATGGACGTATGGACGAATCAGCCCCAGCATTTT. It encodes CASNMDVWTNQPQHF. Based on the CDR3 plus reference TRBV19 and TRBJ1-5, the full variable domain is DGGITQSPKYLFRKEGQNVTLSCEQNLNHDAMYWYRQDPGQGLRLIYYSQIVNDFQKGDIAEGYSVSREKKESFPLTVTSAQKNPTAFYLCASNMDVWTNQPQHFGDGTRLSIL.